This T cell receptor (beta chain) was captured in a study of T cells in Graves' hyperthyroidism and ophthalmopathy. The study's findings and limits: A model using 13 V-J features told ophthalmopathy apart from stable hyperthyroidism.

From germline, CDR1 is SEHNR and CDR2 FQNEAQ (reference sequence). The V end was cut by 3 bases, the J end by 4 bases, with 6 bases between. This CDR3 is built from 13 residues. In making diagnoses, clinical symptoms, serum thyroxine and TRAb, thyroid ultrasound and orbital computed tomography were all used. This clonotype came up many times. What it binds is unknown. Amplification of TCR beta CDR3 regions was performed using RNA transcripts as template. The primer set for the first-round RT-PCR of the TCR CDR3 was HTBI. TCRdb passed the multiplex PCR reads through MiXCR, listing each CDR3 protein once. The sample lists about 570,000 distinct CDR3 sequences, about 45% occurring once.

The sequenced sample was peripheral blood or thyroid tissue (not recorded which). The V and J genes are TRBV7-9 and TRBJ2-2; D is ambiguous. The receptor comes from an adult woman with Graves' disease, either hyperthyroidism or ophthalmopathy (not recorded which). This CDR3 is CASSFFRTGELFF. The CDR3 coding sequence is TGTGCCAGCAGCTTTTTCCGCACCGGGGAGCTGTTTTTT.